The clone carrying this T cell receptor (beta chain) has a handful of counts. Antigen unknown. Documented time point: patch test 1, 2 weeks after DPC sensitization. The sample's treatment: therapeutic diphenylcyclopropenone sensitization with weekly scalp DPC. Extraction yielded total RNA from whole blood (unfractionated). Alopecia patients deemed DPC-suitable, aged 18 to 70, excluding pregnancy. The entry originates in a study of human T cells and chemical hapten exposure. Study conclusions and caveats: Donors had alopecia, so their immune response may differ from healthy people's.

With 5 bases clipped from V and 3 bases from J, the junction kept 7 bases outside the gene matches. From germline, CDR1 is SGHDN and CDR2 FVKESK. The CDR3 contains 15 residues. Attachment of unique molecular identifiers to individual cDNA molecules was performed in the library. Authors' analysis steps: Sampled TCR counts reached a median of roughly 100,000 per sample, with values ranging from about 23,224 to 700,000. One entry per CDR3 protein results from TCRdb running MiXCR on the RACE reads. TCRdb's processing, not the authors', yielded these V and J calls. The sample consists of some 53,000 distinct CDR3 sequences, approximately 11% of them appearing once.

The chain is built from TRBV14 and TRBJ2-7, with 10 bases lining up with TRBD2. The receptor was derived from a woman between 40 and 50 years old with alopecia areata. Some clones in this sample may be carry-over from other donors' samples. The material sequenced was whole blood, taken in connection with sensitization to the hapten diphenylcyclopropenone (DPC). The CDR3 sequence is CASSTRTSGIYEQYF. The DNA for the CDR3 is TGTGCCAGCAGCACACGGACTAGCGGAATCTACGAGCAGTACTTC.